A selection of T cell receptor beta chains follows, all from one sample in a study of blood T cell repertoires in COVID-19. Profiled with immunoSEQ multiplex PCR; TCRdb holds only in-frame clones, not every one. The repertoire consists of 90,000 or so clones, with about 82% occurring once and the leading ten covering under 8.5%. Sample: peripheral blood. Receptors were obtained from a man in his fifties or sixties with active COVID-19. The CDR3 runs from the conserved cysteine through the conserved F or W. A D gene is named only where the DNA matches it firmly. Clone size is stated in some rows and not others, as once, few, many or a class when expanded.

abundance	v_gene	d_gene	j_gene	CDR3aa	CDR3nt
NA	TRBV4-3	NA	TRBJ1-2	CASSQDLGAPYGYTF	TGCGCCAGCAGCCAAGATCTGGGGGCCCCGTATGGCTACACCTTC
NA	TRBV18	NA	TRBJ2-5	CASSAGVPSQETQYF	TGTGCCAGCTCAGCCGGGGTACCTAGCCAAGAGACCCAGTACTTC
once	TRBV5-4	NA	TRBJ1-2	CASRLDPGTGYGYTF	TGTGCCAGCAGACTTGACCCGGGAACGGGCTATGGCTACACCTTC
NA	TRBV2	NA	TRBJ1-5	CASTDTGEQPQHF	TGTGCCAGCACTGACACGGGGGAGCAGCCCCAGCATTTT
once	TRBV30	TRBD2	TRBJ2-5	CAWSILAGGEGETQYF	TGTGCCTGGAGCATCCTAGCGGGAGGGGAGGGAGAGACCCAGTACTTC
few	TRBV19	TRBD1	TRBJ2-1	CASSIGGQGANEQFF	TGTGCCAGTAGTATAGGCGGACAGGGGGCTAATGAGCAGTTCTTC
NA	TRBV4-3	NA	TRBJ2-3	CASSQGEKDTQYF	TGCGCCAGCAGCCAAGGAGAGAAGGATACGCAGTATTTT
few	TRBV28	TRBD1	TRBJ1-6	CASTLGGGARSPLHF	TGTGCCAGCACCCTAGGGGGCGGGGCGCGGTCACCCCTCCACTTT
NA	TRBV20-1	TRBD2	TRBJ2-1	CSASAGTSGSDEQFF	TGCAGTGCTAGTGCCGGGACTAGCGGGAGCGATGAGCAGTTCTTC
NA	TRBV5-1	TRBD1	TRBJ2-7	CASSLGTGGSYEQYF	TGCGCCAGCAGCTTGGGGACAGGGGGCTCCTACGAGCAGTACTTC
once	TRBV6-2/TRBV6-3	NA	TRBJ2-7	CASSRSGLLYEQYF	TGTGCCAGCAGCCGTTCGGGACTGCTCTACGAGCAGTACTTC
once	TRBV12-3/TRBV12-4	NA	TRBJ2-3	CASRSGRSDTQYF	TGTGCCAGCAGATCCGGCCGGAGTGATACGCAGTATTTT
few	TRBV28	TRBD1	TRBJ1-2	CASSLVGGSGQVRGYTF	TGTGCCAGCAGTTTAGTAGGGGGATCGGGACAGGTTAGAGGCTACACCTTC
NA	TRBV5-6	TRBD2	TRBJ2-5	CASSLVAGGRETQYF	TGTGCCAGCAGCTTGGTAGCGGGGGGGCGTGAGACCCAGTACTTC